This TCR beta chain appears in the sequencing data of a study of T cells in Graves' hyperthyroidism and ophthalmopathy. Absent ophthalmopathy progression within 18 months defined stable Graves' hyperthyroidism. It was uncontrolled infection, other autoimmune disease, pregnancy or lactation that excluded patients. Trimming stripped 3 bases from V and 10 bases from J, with 12 bases between. Germline loops: CDR1 DFQATT, CDR2 SNEGSKA (reference sequence). The CDR3 runs 12 residues. It was RNA transcripts that yielded the amplified TCR beta CDR3 regions. Primed by the HTBI set, a first-round RT-PCR was run on the TCR CDR3. From the multiplex PCR reads, TCRdb called clonotypes with MiXCR, one entry per CDR3 protein. This repertoire shows about 540,000 distinct CDR3 sequences, around 42% found once; its top ten account for approximately 8.2%.

The receptor was derived from a woman aged 18-35 years with Graves' hyperthyroidism. The chain recombines TRBV20-1 with TRBJ1-4; D is perhaps TRBD1 (5 bases). Sample: peripheral blood or thyroid tissue (not recorded which). CDR3 sequence (DNA): TGCAGTGCTAGCGGGGGTGGGGTAAAACTGTTTTTT. Amino acids: CSASGGGVKLFF.